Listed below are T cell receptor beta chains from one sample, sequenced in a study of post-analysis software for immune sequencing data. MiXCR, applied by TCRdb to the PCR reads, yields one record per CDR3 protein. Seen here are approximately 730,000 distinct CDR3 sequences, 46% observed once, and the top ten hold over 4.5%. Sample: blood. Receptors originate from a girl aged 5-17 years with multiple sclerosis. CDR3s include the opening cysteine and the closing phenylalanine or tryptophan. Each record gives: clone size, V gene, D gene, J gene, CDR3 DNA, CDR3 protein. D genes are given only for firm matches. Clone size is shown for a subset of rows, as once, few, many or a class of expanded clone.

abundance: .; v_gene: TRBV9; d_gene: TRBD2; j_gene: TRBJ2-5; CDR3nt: TGTGCCAGCAGCGTGGACCCGATAGCGGGAGTCCGGGAGACCCAGTACTTC; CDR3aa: CASSVDPIAGVRETQYF
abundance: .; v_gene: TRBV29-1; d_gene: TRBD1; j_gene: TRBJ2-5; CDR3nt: TGCAGCGTTGGCTATACCGGGACAGGGCCTAGGTACAAGCAGTACTTC; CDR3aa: CSVGYTGTGPRYKQYF
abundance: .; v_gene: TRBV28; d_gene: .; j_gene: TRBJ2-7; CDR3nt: TGTGCCAGCAGCGACCCCTTCTACGAGCAGTACTTC; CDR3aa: CASSDPFYEQYF
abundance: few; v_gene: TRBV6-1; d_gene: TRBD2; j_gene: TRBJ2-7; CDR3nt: TGTGCCAGCAGAGCGGGACTAGCGGATCAATACGAGCAGTACTTC; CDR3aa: CASRAGLADQYEQYF
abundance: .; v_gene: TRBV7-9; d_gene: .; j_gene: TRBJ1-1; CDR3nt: TGTGCCAGCAGCCCCTCCGCCGTGGGGCAGCGGAACACTGAAGCTTTCTTT; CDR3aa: CASSPSAVGQRNTEAFF
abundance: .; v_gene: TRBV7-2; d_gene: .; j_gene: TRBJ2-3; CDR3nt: TGTGCCAGCAGCTTACCCTACAGCACAGATACGCAGTATTTT; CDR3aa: CASSLPYSTDTQYF
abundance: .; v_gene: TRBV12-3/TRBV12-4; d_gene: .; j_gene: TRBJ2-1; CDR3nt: TGTGCCAGCAGTGTGGGGCCAGGTGAGCAGTTCTTC; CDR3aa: CASSVGPGEQFF
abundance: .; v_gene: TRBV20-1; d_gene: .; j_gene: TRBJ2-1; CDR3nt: TGCAGTGCTAACACTTACAATGAGCAGTTCTTC; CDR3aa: CSANTYNEQFF
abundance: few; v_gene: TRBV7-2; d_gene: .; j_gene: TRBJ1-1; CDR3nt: TGTGCCAGCAGCTTAGCGTGGCAGAACACTGAAGCTTTCTTT; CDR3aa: CASSLAWQNTEAFF
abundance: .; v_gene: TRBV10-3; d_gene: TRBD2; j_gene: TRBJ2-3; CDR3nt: TGTGCCATCAGTGAACGGACTAGCGGGAGAGCCGATACGCAGTATTTT; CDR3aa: CAISERTSGRADTQYF
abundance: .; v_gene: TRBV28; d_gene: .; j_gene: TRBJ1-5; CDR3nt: TGTGCCAGCAGTCGAAGGGTCTTAGGACAGCCCCAGCATTTT; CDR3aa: CASSRRVLGQPQHF
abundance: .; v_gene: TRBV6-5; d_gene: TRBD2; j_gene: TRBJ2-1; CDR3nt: TGTGCCAGCAGTTACTACTCCAGCGGGAGTCCCCCAAGCTACAATGAGCAGTTCTTC; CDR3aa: CASSYYSSGSPPSYNEQFF
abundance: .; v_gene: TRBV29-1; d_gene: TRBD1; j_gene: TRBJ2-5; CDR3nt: TGCAGCGTCAGGGGGATCTTCCAAGAGACCCAGTACTTC; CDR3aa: CSVRGIFQETQYF
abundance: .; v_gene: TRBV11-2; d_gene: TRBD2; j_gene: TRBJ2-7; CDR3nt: TGTGCCAGCAGCTTTTGGTTGCGGGAGGGCCCCCTCGAGCAGTACTTC; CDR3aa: CASSFWLREGPLEQYF
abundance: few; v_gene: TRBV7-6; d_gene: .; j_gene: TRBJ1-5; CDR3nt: TGTGCCAGCAGCCCGACAGAGACCGCTCAGCCCCAGCATTTT; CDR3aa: CASSPTETAQPQHF
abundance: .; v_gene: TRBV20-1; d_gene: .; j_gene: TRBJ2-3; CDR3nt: TGCAGTACAGCTGAATCGCCACGTAGCACAGATACGCAGTATTTT; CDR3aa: CSTAESPRSTDTQYF
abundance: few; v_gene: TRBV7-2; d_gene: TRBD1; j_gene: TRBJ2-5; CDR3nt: TGTGCCAGCAGCCGACCCACAGGGGAAGAGACCCAGTACTTC; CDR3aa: CASSRPTGEETQYF
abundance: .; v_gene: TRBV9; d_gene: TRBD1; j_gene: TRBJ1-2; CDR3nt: TGTGCCAGCAGCGTGGGACAGGGAGCAGGCTACACCTTC; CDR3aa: CASSVGQGAGYTF
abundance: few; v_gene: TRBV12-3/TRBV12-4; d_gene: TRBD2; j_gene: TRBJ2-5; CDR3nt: TGTGCCAGCGGGGCGGGGGGAGTGGAGACCCAGTACTTC; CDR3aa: CASGAGGVETQYF
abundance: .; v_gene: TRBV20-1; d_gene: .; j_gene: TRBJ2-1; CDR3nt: TGCAGTGCTAGAGATAGTAGGAATGAGCAGTTCTTC; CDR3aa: CSARDSRNEQFF
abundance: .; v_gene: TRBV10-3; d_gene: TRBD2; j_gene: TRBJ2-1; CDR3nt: TGTGCCATCAGCGAGAGGAGCGGGATGGCGTCCGATGAGCAGTTCTTC; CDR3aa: CAISERSGMASDEQFF
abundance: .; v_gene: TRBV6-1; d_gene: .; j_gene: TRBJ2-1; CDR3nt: TGTGCCAGCGATGACGGGAGCGGTTACAATGAGCAGTTCTTC; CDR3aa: CASDDGSGYNEQFF
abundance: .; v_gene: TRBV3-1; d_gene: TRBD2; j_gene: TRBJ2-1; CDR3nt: TGTGCCAGCAGTCCACAGGGACTAGCGGGAGGGATCTACAATGAGCAGTTCTTC; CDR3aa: CASSPQGLAGGIYNEQFF
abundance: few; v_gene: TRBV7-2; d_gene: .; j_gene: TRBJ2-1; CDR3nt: TGTGCCAGCATCACTGTGGATTCGCATGAGCAGTTCTTC; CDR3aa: CASITVDSHEQFF
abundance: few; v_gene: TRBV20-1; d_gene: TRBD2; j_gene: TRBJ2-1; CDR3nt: TGCAGTGCTGTAGCGGGTGTCCGGGGCTACAATGAGCAGTTCTTC; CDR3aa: CSAVAGVRGYNEQFF
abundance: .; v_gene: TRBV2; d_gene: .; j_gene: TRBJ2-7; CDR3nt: TGTGCCAGCAGTGAAAGCGCCTGGCGGTATAGCTCCTACGAGCAGTACTTC; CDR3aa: CASSESAWRYSSYEQYF
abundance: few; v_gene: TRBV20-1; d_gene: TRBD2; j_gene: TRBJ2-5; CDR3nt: TGCAGTGCTAGTCTTTGGCTTCCTAGCGGCCAAGAGACCCAGTACTTC; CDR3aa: CSASLWLPSGQETQYF
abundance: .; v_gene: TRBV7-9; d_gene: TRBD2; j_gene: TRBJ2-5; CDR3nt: TGTGCCAGCAGCGGCCCCCCTTTTATTAGCGGGAGCCCCGGTGAGACCCAGTACTTC; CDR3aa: CASSGPPFISGSPGETQYF
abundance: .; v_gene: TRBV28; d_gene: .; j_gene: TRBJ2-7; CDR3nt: TGTGCCAGCAGTTTGTCAGGGTTGAGCCATTACTACGAGCAGTACTTC; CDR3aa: CASSLSGLSHYYEQYF
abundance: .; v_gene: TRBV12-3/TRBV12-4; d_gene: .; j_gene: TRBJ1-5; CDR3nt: TGTGCCAGCAGTCGGACGGTCAGCAATCAGCCCCAGCATTTT; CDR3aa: CASSRTVSNQPQHF
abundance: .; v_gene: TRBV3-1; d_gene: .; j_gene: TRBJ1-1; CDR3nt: TGTGCCAGCATGCCAAGGCAGGGTCCTGAAGCTTTCTTT; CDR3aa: CASMPRQGPEAFF
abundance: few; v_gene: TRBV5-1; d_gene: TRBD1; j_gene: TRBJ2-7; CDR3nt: TGCGCCAGCAGCTTTGGGGTTGGGACAGACATCTACGAGCAGTACTTC; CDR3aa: CASSFGVGTDIYEQYF
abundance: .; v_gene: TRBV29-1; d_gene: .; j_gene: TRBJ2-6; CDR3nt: TGCAGCGTTGAAGTGCGGAGGCAGGGGAACAGCTCTGGGGCCAACGTCCTGACTTTC; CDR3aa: CSVEVRRQGNSSGANVLTF
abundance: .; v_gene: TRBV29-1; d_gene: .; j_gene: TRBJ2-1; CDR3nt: TGCAGCGCCCCAGGATGGGACACTTACAATGAGCAGTTCTTC; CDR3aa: CSAPGWDTYNEQFF
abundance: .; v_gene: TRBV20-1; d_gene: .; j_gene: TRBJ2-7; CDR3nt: TGCAGTGCTAGAGGGGCCGGGATCTACGAGCAGTACTTC; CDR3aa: CSARGAGIYEQYF
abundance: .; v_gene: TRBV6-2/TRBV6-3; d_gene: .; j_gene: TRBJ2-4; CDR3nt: TGTGCCAGCAGTTCAGGTGGGACATCGTCCTACGGGCAGTACTTC; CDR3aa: CASSSGGTSSYGQYF
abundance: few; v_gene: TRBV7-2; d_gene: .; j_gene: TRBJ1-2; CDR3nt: TGTGCCAGCAGCCCTCAGAACTATGGCTACACCTTC; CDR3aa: CASSPQNYGYTF
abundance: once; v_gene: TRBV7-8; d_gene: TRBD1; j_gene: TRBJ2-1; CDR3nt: TGTGCCAGCAGCTTAGGGAGACAGGGCTATGAGCAGTTCTTC; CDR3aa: CASSLGRQGYEQFF
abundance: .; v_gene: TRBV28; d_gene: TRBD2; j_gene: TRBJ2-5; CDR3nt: TGTGCCAGCAGTTTCGGTCTACAGCGGGAGCACGGAGAGACCCAGTACTTC; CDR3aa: CASSFGLQREHGETQYF
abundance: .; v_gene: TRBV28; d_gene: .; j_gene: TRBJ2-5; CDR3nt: TGTGCCAGCACCACAGGTTTGGAGACCCAGTACTTC; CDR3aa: CASTTGLETQYF
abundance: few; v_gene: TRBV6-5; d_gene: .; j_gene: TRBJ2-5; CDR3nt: TGTGCCAGCAGTCCCGGGGGTCCCAGAGAGACCCAGTACTTC; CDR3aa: CASSPGGPRETQYF
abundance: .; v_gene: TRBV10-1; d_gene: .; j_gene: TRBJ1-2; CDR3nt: TGCGCCAGCAGTGAGTCCCGGGACTATGGCTACACCTTC; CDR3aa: CASSESRDYGYTF
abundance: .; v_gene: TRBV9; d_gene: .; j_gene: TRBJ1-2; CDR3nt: TGTGCCAGCAGCACCTCGGGGGGACTACGCTATGGCTACACCTTC; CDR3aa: CASSTSGGLRYGYTF
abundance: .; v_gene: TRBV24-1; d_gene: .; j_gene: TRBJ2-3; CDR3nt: TGTGCCACCACCTTTGGAGATACGCAGTATTTT; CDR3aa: CATTFGDTQYF
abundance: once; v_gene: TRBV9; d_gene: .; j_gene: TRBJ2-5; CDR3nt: TGTGCCAGCAGCGTAGAACCCTCTAGAGAGCAGTACTTC; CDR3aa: CASSVEPSREQYF
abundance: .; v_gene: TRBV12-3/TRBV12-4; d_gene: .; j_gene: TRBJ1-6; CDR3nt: TGTGCCAGCAGTTTCACCAGGCCTGGCTCCTATAATTCACCCCTCCACTTT; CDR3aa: CASSFTRPGSYNSPLHF
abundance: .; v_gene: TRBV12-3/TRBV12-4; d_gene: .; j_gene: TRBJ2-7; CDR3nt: TGTGCCAGCAGTTTGAGTCAGGGCCCCTACGAGCAGTACTTC; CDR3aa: CASSLSQGPYEQYF
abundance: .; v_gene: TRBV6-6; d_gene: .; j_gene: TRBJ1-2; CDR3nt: TGTGCCAGCAGCTCCACCACGTCGGTAGGAGGCTACACCTTC; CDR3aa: CASSSTTSVGGYTF
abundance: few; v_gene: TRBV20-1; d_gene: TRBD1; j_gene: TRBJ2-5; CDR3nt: TGCAGTGCTAGAGATCTAAGACAGGGGGGACAAGAGACCCAGTACTTC; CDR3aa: CSARDLRQGGQETQYF
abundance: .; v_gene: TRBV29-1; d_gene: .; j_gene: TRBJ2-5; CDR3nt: TGCAGCTCTTACCGGGGCTTACAAGAGACCCAGTACTTC; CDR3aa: CSSYRGLQETQYF
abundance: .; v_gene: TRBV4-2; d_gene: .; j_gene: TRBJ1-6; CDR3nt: TGTGCCAGCAGCCAAGACGCCATGGCCGGACAGAGCTCCTATAATTCACCCCTCCACTTT; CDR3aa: CASSQDAMAGQSSYNSPLHF
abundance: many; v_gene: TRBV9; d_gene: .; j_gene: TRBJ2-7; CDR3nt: TGTGCCAGCAGCGTAGCTGACGGCGAGCAGTACTTC; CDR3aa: CASSVADGEQYF
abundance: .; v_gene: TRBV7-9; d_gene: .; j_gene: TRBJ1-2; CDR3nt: TGTGCCAGCACCCTTGTGGTGGGGACGGGGGGCTACACCTTC; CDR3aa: CASTLVVGTGGYTF
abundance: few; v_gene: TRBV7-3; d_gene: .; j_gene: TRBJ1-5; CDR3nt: TGTGCCAGCAGCTTAGATGGGAATCAGCCCCAGCATTTT; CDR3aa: CASSLDGNQPQHF
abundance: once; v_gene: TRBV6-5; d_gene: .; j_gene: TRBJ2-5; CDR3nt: TGTGCCAGCAGCTCATATGGGGAGACCCAGTACTTC; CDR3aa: CASSSYGETQYF